The 25 T cell receptor beta chains presented below share a single source sample, sequenced in a study of blood T cell repertoires in COVID-19. Clones were read by immunoSEQ multiplex PCR, and TCRdb kept only the in-frame ones, dropping some. The repertoire holds fewer than 350,000 clones, with around 90% as singletons. Sequenced input: peripheral blood. The receptors stem from a young woman with COVID-19, enrolled during active disease.

V usage is TRBV12-3 or TRBV12-4 and J usage is TRBJ2-5; tentative D call: TRBD1 (6 bases). Deletions cut 8 bases from V and 4 bases from J, with 11 bases between. This CDR3 has 12 amino acids. CDR3 bases: TGTGCCAGCTGTCAGGGGTCAGAGACCCAGTACTTC. This translates into CASCQGSETQYF.

This chain joins TRBV21-1 and TRBJ2-1; the table names TRBD2, a call not compared with the DNA. TRBV21-1 is described as a pseudogene. The CDR3 loop spans 14 amino acids. CDR3 DNA: TGTGCCAGCAGCAAAGCGGCTAGCCACAATGAGCAGTTCTTC. It yields the protein CASSKAASHNEQFF.

This chain links TRBV3-1 (or the pseudogene TRBV3-2) with TRBJ2-7, with 7 bases that match TRBD1. CDR1 is LGHDT and CDR2 is YNNKEL in the germline V gene (reference sequence). The junction had 16 bases not matched to a gene; V was cut back by 5 bases and J by 6 bases. This CDR3 is 16 amino acids long. CDR3 sequence reads: CASSWARQGSWGEQYF. Written as DNA, the CDR3 is TGTGCCAGCAGCTGGGCCCGACAGGGTTCATGGGGCGAGCAGTACTTC.

The genes are TRBV7-9 and TRBJ1-1; D not resolved. V was shortened by 4 bases and J by 2 bases, with 14 bases between the two germline ends. This CDR3 contains 15 residues. Germline CDR1 and CDR2: SEHNR and FQNEAQ (reference sequence). The CDR3 loop reads CASSSLSQHNTEAFF. The CDR3 coding sequence is TGTGCCAGCAGCTCCCTTTCACAACACAACACTGAAGCTTTCTTT.

This chain uses TRBV7-2 with TRBJ2-7, with D possibly being TRBD2 (6 bases). Germline loops: CDR1 SGHTA, CDR2 FQGNSA. This CDR3 contains 15 residues. Trimming took 3 bases from V and 2 from J, leaving 14 bases between them. The CDR3, as DNA: TGTGCCAGCAGCTTCCTGGGCGGGAACCCCTACGAGCAGTACTTC. Translation: CASSFLGGNPYEQYF. The variable domain in full, completed from reference TRBV7-2 and TRBJ2-7, reads GAGVSQSPSNKVTEKGKDVELRCDPISGHTALYWYRQSLGQGLEFLIYFQGNSAPDKSGLPSDRFSAERTGGSVSTLTIQRTQQEDSAVYLCASSFLGGNPYEQYFGPGTRLTVT.

CDR3 coding DNA: TGCGCCAGCAGCTTGGAGGGTGGCGGGACAGGGTGGAACGAGCAGTACTTC. Encoded protein: CASSLEGGGTGWNEQYF. The chain joins TRBV5-1 to TRBJ2-7, with 9 bases lining up with TRBD1. The CDR3 runs to 17 residues. Germline lookup yields CDR1 SGHRS and CDR2 YFSETQ. With V trimmed by 0 bases and J by 5 bases, 12 bases remained unmatched.

The chain recombines TRBV19 with TRBJ2-2, with D maybe TRBD2 (5 bases). V was shortened by 5 bases and J by 0 bases, with 10 bases between the two germline ends. This CDR3 spans 15 amino acids. Germline CDR1 reads LNHDA; CDR2 reads SQIVND (reference sequence). The CDR3, as DNA: TGTGCCAGTAGTGAACCGGGAACGAACACCGGGGAGCTGTTTTTT. This encodes CASSEPGTNTGELFF.

The CDR3 DNA reads TGTGCCAGCAGGGCGGACAGGGCAGAAGCTTTCTTT. Protein: CASRADRAEAFF. This chain links TRBV2 with TRBJ1-1; 8 nucleotides line up with TRBD1. The CDR3 has 12 residues. V lost 6 bases and J lost 8; bases outside the gene matches: 5. Germline V gives CDR1 SNHLY, CDR2 FYNNEI.

The chain joins TRBV19 to TRBJ1-5; TRBD1 might be the D (6 bases). Trimming pared 4 bases from V and 6 bases from J, leaving 19 bases between. Per the germline V gene, CDR1 is LNHDA and CDR2 is SQIVND (reference sequence). The CDR3 has 16 residues. The CDR3 DNA sequence: TGTGCCAGTAGTACCCCCGGAAACAGGGAACGTCAGCCCCAGCATTTT. Residues: CASSTPGNRERQPQHF.

This chain joins TRBV5-8 and TRBJ1-2; TRBD1 might be the D (5 bases). CDR3 length: 14 amino acids. Trimming cost V 4 bases and J 6 bases, with 16 bases left between them. Per the germline V gene, CDR1 is SGHTS and CDR2 is YDEGEE. The CDR3 loop reads CASSPGLPSNGYTF. The CDR3 DNA sequence: TGTGCCAGCAGCCCGGGACTCCCGAGTAATGGCTACACCTTC.

The chain employs TRBV28 and TRBJ2-3, with D possibly being TRBD1 (6 bases). The CDR3 contains 15 residues. Germline V gene sequence: CDR1 MDHEN, CDR2 SYDVKM. V was pared by 3 bases and J by 2 bases, with 12 bases between. For the CDR3, the DNA is TGTGCCAGCAGTTTGGACAGTAGGGTCACAGATACGCAGTATTTT. Amino acid sequence: CASSLDSRVTDTQYF.

This rearrangement joins TRBV6-2 or TRBV6-3 to TRBJ2-3, with 8 bases that match TRBD2. This CDR3 comprises 12 residues. With V trimmed by 5 bases and J by 12 bases, 7 bases remained unmatched. Germline CDR1 reads MNHEY; CDR2 reads SVGEGT. CDR3 loop: CASSKLAASQYF. The CDR3 bases are TGTGCCAGCAGTAAACTAGCGGCTTCTCAGTATTTT.

V and J are TRBV19 and TRBJ2-7; 11 nucleotides line up with TRBD1. The CDR3 has 14 residues. CDR1 LNHDA and CDR2 SQIVND come from the germline V gene (reference sequence). The J segment lost 3 bases and the V segment lost 5 bases, leaving 3 bases of the junction unmatched. The CDR3 coding sequence is TGTGCCAGTAGTTACGGGACAGGGGGCTACGAGCAGTACTTC. Translated, it gives CASSYGTGGYEQYF.

The chain carries TRBV18 and TRBJ1-3, with TRBD1 identical over 7 bases. V dropped 2 bases and J dropped 3; count of bases not matched to a gene: 4. There are 15 residues in the CDR3. Per germline, CDR1 KGHSH and CDR2 LQKENI. This chain's CDR3 is CASSPSQGSGNTIYF. DNA of the CDR3: TGTGCCAGCTCACCATCACAGGGGAGTGGAAACACCATATATTTT.

The CDR3 loop is CASSSLIGGEQYF. In DNA form, the CDR3 reads TGTGCCAGCAGTTCCCTTATCGGGGGCGAGCAGTACTTC. The gene calls are TRBV25-1 and TRBJ2-7; maybe TRBD2 (6 bases). Germline lookup yields CDR1 MGHDK and CDR2 SYGVNS. Trimming removed 5 bases at V and 6 bases at J, with 14 bases between. The CDR3 covers 13 residues.

The V and J genes are TRBV30 and TRBJ2-3; the match to TRBD2 covers 8 bases. Germline lookup yields CDR1 GTSNPN and CDR2 SVGIG (reference sequence). The V gene end was trimmed by 1 base and the J gene end by 0 bases; junction bases not matched to a gene: 9. CDR3 length: 17 amino acids. CDR3 in amino acids: CAWSGGLGGPSTDTQYF. The CDR3 DNA sequence: TGTGCCTGGAGTGGGGGACTAGGGGGTCCTAGCACAGATACGCAGTATTTT.

Only one count was recorded for this clone. The rearrangement uses TRBV10-1 and TRBJ2-1; 10 positions match TRBD2. This CDR3 is built from 13 residues. Looked up from germline, CDR1 is WNHNN and CDR2 is SYGVQD (reference sequence). Trimming took 5 bases from V and 13 from J; bases not matched to a gene: 8. This CDR3 is CASSPGTSVTQFF. The CDR3 DNA is TGCGCCAGCAGTCCCGGGACTAGCGTCACCCAGTTCTTC.

The rearrangement uses TRBV5-1 and TRBJ1-1; possibly TRBD1 for D (6 bases). V dropped 0 bases and J dropped 4 bases, with 7 bases sitting between them. The CDR3 is made up of 13 amino acids. The germline V gene encodes CDR1 SGHRS and CDR2 YFSETQ. The CDR3 sequence: CASSLGGLTEAFF. DNA for the CDR3: TGCGCCAGCAGCTTGGGGGGGCTCACTGAAGCTTTCTTT.

The chain recombines TRBV6-2 or TRBV6-3 with TRBJ2-1; D gene uncertain. Germline CDR1 reads MNHEY; CDR2 reads SVGEGT. The CDR3 consists of 14 residues. Trimming cost V 6 bases and J 10 bases, with 19 bases left between them. CDR3 loop: CASSHPRHVGEQFF. CDR3 sequence (DNA): TGTGCCAGCAGCCACCCCCGACACGTGGGCGAGCAGTTCTTC.

This clone was recorded once. The V gene is TRBV4-1, the J gene TRBJ2-1; 7 nucleotides line up with TRBD2. V was clipped by 2 bases and J by 5 bases; unmatched bases: 18. The CDR3 is made up of 19 amino acids. CDR1 and CDR2 from the germline V gene are MGHRA and YSYEKL. CDR3 loop: CASSQSTPFAMSGNNEQFF. The CDR3, as DNA: TGCGCCAGCAGCCAATCCACCCCTTTCGCCATGAGCGGGAACAATGAGCAGTTCTTC.

In DNA, the CDR3 is TGCAGCGGTTACGGGACAGGGGGGACCGGGGAGCTGTTTTTT. Protein product: CSGYGTGGTGELFF. V gene TRBV29-1 combines with J gene TRBJ2-2; 11 bases are a match to TRBD1. V gave up 7 bases and J gave up 5 bases; unmatched junction bases: 6. This CDR3 spans 14 amino acids. Germline lookup yields CDR1 SQVTM and CDR2 ANQGSEA.

This CDR3 is CASSLGQEAYGYTF. The CDR3 DNA sequence: TGTGCCAGCAGCTTAGGTCAGGAGGCCTATGGCTACACCTTC. The V and J genes are TRBV5-6 and TRBJ1-2, with D uncertain. Germline CDR1 SGHDT, CDR2 YYEEEE. The CDR3 spans 14 residues. V was shortened by 2 bases and J by 4 bases, with 12 bases between the two germline ends.

The CDR3 loop reads CATSSSGSSYNEQFF. The CDR3 DNA reads as TGTGCCACCAGCAGCAGCGGGAGTTCCTACAATGAGCAGTTCTTC. The genes are TRBV15 and TRBJ2-1; 8 positions match TRBD2. Per germline, CDR1 LNHNV and CDR2 YYDKDF (reference sequence). V shed 3 bases, J shed 1 base, and the junction held 2 bases outside the gene matches. The CDR3 has 15 residues.

The chain links TRBV28 to TRBJ1-1; maybe TRBD1 (6 bases). The CDR3 covers 12 residues. Germline V gives CDR1 MDHEN, CDR2 SYDVKM. V was trimmed by 6 bases and J by 11 bases, leaving 16 bases between them. DNA of the CDR3: TGTGCCAGCAGCCCTGACAGGCCTGGGGCTTTCTTT. This gives the protein CASSPDRPGAFF.

The V and J genes are TRBV10-3 and TRBJ1-2, with D possibly matching TRBD1 (5 bases). This CDR3 contains 15 residues. Germline-derived CDR1 and CDR2 are ENHRY and SYGVKD. The V gene lost 4 bases and the J gene lost 4 bases, with 16 bases spanning the gap. CDR3 protein: CAISAGQGDLYGYTF. The DNA for the CDR3 is TGTGCCATCAGTGCAGGGCAGGGTGACCTCTATGGCTACACCTTC.